Presented here are 23 T cell receptor beta chains from one specimen sequenced in a study of T cell repertoires in cytomegalovirus infection. The antigens for these receptors are not known. TCRdb redid the calling of the reads with MiXCR, one entry per CDR3 protein. This table has about a million distinct CDR3 sequences, less than 40% appearing once. The input for sequencing was cultured CD8+ T cells from PBMCs, taken from culture after CMV antigen stimulation. The receptor set was obtained from a human donor in good health (CMV status not recorded). Some clones in this sample may be carry-over from other donors' samples.

The CDR3 reads CASSQVDRIYEQYV. Here the CDR3 DNA reads TGTGCCAGCAGCCAAGTGGACAGGATCTACGAGCAGTACGTC. The chain links TRBV7-9 to TRBJ2-7, with 7 nucleotides matching TRBD1. CDR3 length: 14 residues. V gave up 5 bases and J gave up 3 bases; unmatched junction bases: 7. The V gene's germline CDR1 is SEHNR and CDR2 FQNEAQ (reference sequence).

V usage is TRBV11-2 and J usage is TRBJ2-3; no firm D call. The V gene's germline CDR1 is SGHAT and CDR2 FQNNGV. The CDR3 consists of 15 residues. V lost 3 bases to trimming and J lost 2 bases, with 12 bases between them. The CDR3 loop is CASSFNPDITDTQYF. DNA of the CDR3: TGTGCCAGCAGCTTCAATCCGGATATCACAGATACGCAGTATTTT.

In its sample, this clonotype was seen once. The J gene is TRBJ2-7, the V gene TRBV18; D is unclear. The CDR3 totals 14 residues. Trimming took off 0 bases at V and 2 bases at J, with 8 bases between the two ends. CDR1 and CDR2 from the germline V gene are KGHSH and LQKENI. The CDR3: CASSPPESPYEQYF. CDR3 bases: TGTGCCAGCTCACCACCGGAGTCGCCCTACGAGCAGTACTTC. Variable domain in full (rest from reference TRBV18 and TRBJ2-7): NAGVMQNPRHLVRRRGQEARLRCSPMKGHSHVYWYRQLPEEGLKFMVYLQKENIIDESGMPKERFSAEFPKEGPSILRIQQVVRGDSAAYFCASSPPESPYEQYFGPGTRLTVT.

This clonotype was detected a few times. The V call is TRBV12-3 or TRBV12-4, the J call TRBJ2-1; 7 bases align to TRBD1. The CDR3 covers 14 residues. The J segment lost 8 bases and the V segment lost 8 bases, leaving 12 bases of the junction unmatched. This chain's CDR3 is CASGLAGGIYEQFF. In DNA form, the CDR3 reads TGTGCCAGCGGCCTGGCAGGGGGTATCTATGAGCAGTTCTTC.

V usage is TRBV4-1 and J usage is TRBJ2-1, with 7 bases that match TRBD1. Germline V lookup: CDR1 MGHRA, CDR2 YSYEKL. This CDR3 has 16 residues. Trimming removed 4 bases from V and 7 bases from J; junction bases left unmatched: 13. The CDR3 DNA reads as TGCGCCAGCAGCCCTTATTTGGGGACAGTAGATAATGAGCAGTTCTTC. Amino acids: CASSPYLGTVDNEQFF.

This clonotype was detected a few times. This chain joins TRBV6-5 and TRBJ2-1; TRBD1 matches at 8 bases. Germline V gene lookup returns CDR1 MNHEY and CDR2 SVGAGI. Trimming at V came to 3 bases and at J to 9 bases, leaving 4 bases not matched to a gene. The CDR3 has 13 residues. The CDR3 nucleotides read TGTGCCAGCAGTTATCCACAGGGGGTTGAGCAGTTCTTC. It codes for CASSYPQGVEQFF.

The V gene is TRBV19, the J gene TRBJ1-1; the D gene is possibly TRBD1 (6 bases). Trimming stripped 11 bases from V and 4 bases from J, with 26 bases between. The CDR3 consists of 16 residues. In germline, CDR1 is LNHDA, CDR2 SQIVND (reference sequence). CDR3 nucleotide sequence: TGTGCCTCCCGACCAGGGGAATATTTGGGTCGCACTGAAGCTTTCTTT. Translated: CASRPGEYLGRTEAFF.

In this sample, this clonotype turned up a few times. The rearrangement links TRBV9 to TRBJ2-1, with TRBD2 matching 9 bases. V lost 1 base, J lost 0 bases, and 5 bases stayed unmatched. Germline V gene lookup returns CDR1 SGDLS and CDR2 YYNGEE. CDR3 length equals 17 residues. The CDR3 sequence is CASSVSGGTSSYNEQFF. The CDR3 DNA is TGTGCCAGCAGCGTAAGCGGGGGGACGAGCTCCTACAATGAGCAGTTCTTC.

Comments on this clonotype: At one end the junction does not follow the germline gene, possibly because of a read error. This rearrangement joins TRBV7-7 to TRBJ2-3, with D unclear. This CDR3 is built from 15 residues. Germline V gene sequence: CDR1 SSHAT, CDR2 FNYEAQ (reference sequence). Written as DNA, the CDR3 is TGTGCTAGCAGCCCCACCAAGACGAGCACAGATACGCAGTATTTT. Translated, it gives CASSPTKTSTDTQYF. The full variable domain, completed using reference TRBV7-7 and TRBJ2-3, is GAGVSQSPRYKVTKRGQDVTLRCDPISSHATLYWYQQALGQGPEFLTYFNYEAQPDKSGLPSDRFSAERPEGSISTLTIQRTEQRDSAMYRCASSPTKTSTDTQYFGPGTRLTVL.

In its sample, this clonotype was seen many times. V and J are TRBV7-9 and TRBJ1-1, with 9 bases identical to TRBD1. This CDR3 comprises 14 residues. After removal of 4 bases from V and 10 bases from J, the junction contained 10 bases not matched to a gene. Germline lookup yields CDR1 SEHNR and CDR2 FQNEAQ (reference sequence). The CDR3 bases are TGTGCCAGCAGCTCTGGCCGGGACAGGGATGGAGCTTTCTTT. It encodes CASSSGRDRDGAFF.

This clonotype has more than one count but fewer than ten. The chain joins TRBV10-3 to TRBJ2-7, with 8 bases matching TRBD1. The V gene end was trimmed by 0 bases and the J gene end by 3 bases; junction bases not matched to a gene: 7. Germline-derived CDR1 and CDR2 are ENHRY and SYGVKD. CDR3 length equals 16 residues. Here the CDR3 reads CAISESRTGIVYEQYV. In DNA, the CDR3 is TGTGCCATCAGTGAGTCGAGGACAGGGATAGTCTACGAGCAGTACGTC.

The J gene is TRBJ1-6, the V gene TRBV7-9, with unresolved D. Germline V gene lookup returns CDR1 SEHNR and CDR2 FQNEAQ (reference sequence). The ends were cut back, 2 bases at V and 8 bases at J, with 4 bases in the middle. This CDR3 is built from 12 residues. The CDR3 loop is CASSLWDSPLHF. The DNA for the CDR3 is TGTGCCAGCAGCTTATGGGATTCACCCCTCCACTTT.

The rearrangement joins TRBV11-2 to TRBJ2-3; 7 bases agree with TRBD2. V shed 2 bases, J shed 2 bases, and the junction held 10 bases outside the gene matches. This CDR3 is 17 amino acids long. Germline-derived CDR1 and CDR2 are SGHAT and FQNNGV. The CDR3: CASSLRLSGANTDTQYF. The CDR3 DNA sequence: TGTGCCAGCAGCTTAAGGTTGAGCGGGGCGAACACAGATACGCAGTATTTT.

CDR3 in amino acids: CSVDRENGYTF. For the CDR3, the DNA is TGCAGCGTTGACAGGGAGAATGGCTACACCTTC. J is TRBJ1-2 and V is TRBV29-1, with D possibly TRBD1 on 5 matching bases. CDR3 length equals 11 residues. The V gene lost 3 bases and the J gene lost 6 bases, with 8 bases spanning the gap. Germline CDR1 and CDR2: SQVTM and ANQGSEA.

Points on this clonotype: The CDR3 does not close with the conserved phenylalanine or tryptophan, likely indicating a read error. This chain links TRBV12-3 or TRBV12-4 with TRBJ1-5; D is uncertain. V gave up 1 base and J gave up 0 bases, with 7 bases separating them. There are 15 residues in the CDR3. CDR3 in DNA: TGTGCCAGCAGTTTAGGGCCTTATAGCAATCAGCCCCAGCATTTG. Protein sequence: CASSLGPYSNQPQHL.

Only one count was recorded for this clonotype. No conserved phenylalanine or tryptophan is present at the end of the CDR3, so a read error is the likely explanation. The rearrangement uses TRBV4-1 and TRBJ2-2; D is possibly TRBD1 or TRBD2 (7 bases each). The CDR3 is 14 residues long. The germline CDR1 and CDR2 sequences are MGHRA and YSYEKL. With 10 bases removed from V and 1 base from J, the gap between germline ends came to 13 bases. CDR3 sequence: CATGGTVNTGELFL. The CDR3, as DNA: TGCGCCACCGGGGGGACAGTGAACACCGGGGAGCTGTTTCTT.

In this sample, this clonotype turned up a few times. The CDR3 nucleotides read TGTGCCAGCAGCTTAGCAGGGCTCGATTATAGATATGGCTACACCTTC. Encoded protein: CASSLAGLDYRYGYTF. The gene calls are TRBV7-2 and TRBJ1-2; unclear D gene. This CDR3 contains 16 residues. The germline CDR1 and CDR2 sequences are SGHTA and FQGNSA. Trimming took 0 bases from V and 5 from J, leaving 16 bases between them.

The rearrangement links TRBV11-2 to TRBJ1-1; no clear D gene. CDR3 length equals 12 residues. CDR1 and CDR2 from the germline V gene are SGHAT and FQNNGV. V shed 4 bases and J shed 9 bases, with 12 bases lying between them. The CDR3 DNA reads as TGTGCCAGCAGCTCCCAGACCCCGCAAGCTTTCTTT. As protein: CASSSQTPQAFF.

This clonotype was recorded at least ten times. In nucleotides, the CDR3 is TGTGCCAGCAGCCCAAGGACTAGCGGGGGGCCAGCGGGCGGTACAGATACGCAGTATTTT. Translation gives CASSPRTSGGPAGGTDTQYF. The chain links TRBV7-9 to TRBJ2-3, with 14 bases matching TRBD2. The CDR3 is 20 amino acids. Germline assignment: CDR1 SEHNR and CDR2 FQNEAQ (reference sequence). With V trimmed by 5 bases and J by 3 bases, 16 bases remained unmatched.

The chain employs TRBV7-9 and TRBJ2-2; TRBD1 matches 9 bases. In germline, CDR1 is SEHNR, CDR2 FQNEAQ (reference sequence). CDR3 length: 15 residues. V shed 2 bases, J shed 6 bases, and the junction held 4 bases outside the gene matches. The CDR3 loop reads CASSLRTGVAGELFF. The CDR3 coding sequence is TGTGCCAGCAGCTTAAGGACAGGGGTAGCCGGGGAGCTGTTTTTT.

Comment on this clonotype: Compared with germline, one end of the junction differs, possibly owing to a read error. The gene calls are TRBV7-4 and TRBJ1-1; D remains unclear. The CDR3 contains 13 residues. Germline V gene data show CDR1 as SGHVT and CDR2 as SQSDAQ. DNA of the CDR3: TGTGTCAGCAGCCTCCCGCGGAACACTGAAGCTTTCTTT. It encodes CVSSLPRNTEAFF.

The V and J genes are TRBV6-1 and TRBJ1-5; no reliable D call. Trimming shortened V by 3 bases and J by 5 bases, and 14 bases separated the two germline ends. In germline, CDR1 is MNHNS, CDR2 SASEGT. The CDR3 extends over 15 amino acids. In DNA, the CDR3 is TGTGCCAGCAGTGAGGCCATTAGTGTCGATCAGCCCCAGCATTTT. Amino acids: CASSEAISVDQPQHF.

This chain connects TRBV20-1 to TRBJ2-1; either TRBD1 or TRBD2 may fit D (5 bases each). The V end lost 6 bases, the J end lost 2 bases, and 23 bases lay between the germline ends. Germline V gene lookup returns CDR1 DFQATT and CDR2 SNEGSKA (reference sequence). The CDR3 length is 17 residues. In nucleotides, the CDR3 is TGCAGTGCAGAAGTCCCTGAAGGTGTGGGGGCCTACAATGAGCAGTTCTTC. It codes for CSAEVPEGVGAYNEQFF.